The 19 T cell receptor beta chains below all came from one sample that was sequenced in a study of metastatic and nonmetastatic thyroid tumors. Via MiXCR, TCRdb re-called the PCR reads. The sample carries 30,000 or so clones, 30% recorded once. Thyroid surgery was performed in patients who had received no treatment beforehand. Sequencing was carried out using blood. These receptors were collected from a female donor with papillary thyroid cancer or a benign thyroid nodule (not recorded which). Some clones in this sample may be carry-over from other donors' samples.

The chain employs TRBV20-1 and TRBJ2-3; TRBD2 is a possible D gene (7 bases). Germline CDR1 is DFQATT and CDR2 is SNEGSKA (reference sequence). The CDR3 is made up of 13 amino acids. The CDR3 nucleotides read TGCGTAGGGGGGGGAGGGCCCCCAGATACGCAGTATTTT. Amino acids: CVGGGGPPDTQYF.

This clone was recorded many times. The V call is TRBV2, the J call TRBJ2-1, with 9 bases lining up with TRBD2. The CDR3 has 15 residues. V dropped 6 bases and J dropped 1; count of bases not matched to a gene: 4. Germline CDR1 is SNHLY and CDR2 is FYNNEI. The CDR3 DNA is TGTGCCAGCAGCGGTAGCGGGGGATCCTACAATGAGCAGTTCTTC. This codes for CASSGSGGSYNEQFF.

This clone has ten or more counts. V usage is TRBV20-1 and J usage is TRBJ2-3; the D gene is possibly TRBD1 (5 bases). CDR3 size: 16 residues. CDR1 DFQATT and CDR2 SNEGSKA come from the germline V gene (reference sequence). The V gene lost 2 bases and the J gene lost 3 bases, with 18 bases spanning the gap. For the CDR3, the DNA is TGCAGTGCTAGAATTGTTTGGGCCAGGGTTACAGATACGCAGTATTTT. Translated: CSARIVWARVTDTQYF.

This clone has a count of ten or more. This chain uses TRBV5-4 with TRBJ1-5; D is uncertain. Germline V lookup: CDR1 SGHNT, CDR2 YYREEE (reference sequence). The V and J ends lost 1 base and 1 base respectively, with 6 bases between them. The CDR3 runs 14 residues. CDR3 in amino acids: CASSLSGSNQPQHF. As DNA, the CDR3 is TGTGCCAGCAGCTTGTCGGGAAGCAATCAGCCCCAGCATTTT.

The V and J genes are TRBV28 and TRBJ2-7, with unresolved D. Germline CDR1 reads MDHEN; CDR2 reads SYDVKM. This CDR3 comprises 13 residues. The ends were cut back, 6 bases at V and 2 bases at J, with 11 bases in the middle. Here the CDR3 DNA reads TGTGCCAGCAGCTCGACCGCGACCTACGAGCAGTACTTC. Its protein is CASSSTATYEQYF.

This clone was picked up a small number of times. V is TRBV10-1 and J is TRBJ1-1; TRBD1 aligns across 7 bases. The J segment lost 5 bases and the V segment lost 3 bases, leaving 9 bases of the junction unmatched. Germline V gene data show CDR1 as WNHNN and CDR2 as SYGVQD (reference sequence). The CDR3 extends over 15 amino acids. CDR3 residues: CASSDLRGGLTEAFF. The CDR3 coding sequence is TGCGCCAGCAGTGACCTCAGGGGGGGCTTGACTGAAGCTTTCTTT.

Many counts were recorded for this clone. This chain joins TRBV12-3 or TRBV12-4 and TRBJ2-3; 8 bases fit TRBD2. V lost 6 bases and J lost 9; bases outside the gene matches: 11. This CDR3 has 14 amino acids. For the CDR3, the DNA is TGTGCCAGCAGCCCTCCCGGGAGGGCCGGGACGCAGTATTTT. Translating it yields CASSPPGRAGTQYF.

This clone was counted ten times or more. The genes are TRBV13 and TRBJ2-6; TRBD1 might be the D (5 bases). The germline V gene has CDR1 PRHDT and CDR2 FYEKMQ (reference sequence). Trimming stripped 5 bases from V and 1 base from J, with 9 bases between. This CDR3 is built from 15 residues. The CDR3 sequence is CASSPGLSGANVLTF. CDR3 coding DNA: TGTGCCAGCAGCCCAGGGTTGTCTGGGGCCAACGTCCTGACTTTC.

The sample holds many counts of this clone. CDR3 loop: CASSPRGVGYTF. The DNA of the CDR3 is TGTGCCAGCAGTCCAAGGGGAGTTGGCTACACCTTC. V is TRBV27 and J is TRBJ1-2, with D perhaps TRBD1 (5 bases). Trimming shortened V by 5 bases and J by 7 bases, and 11 bases separated the two germline ends. Germline V gives CDR1 MNHEY, CDR2 SMNVEV (reference sequence). The CDR3 sequence is 12 residues long.

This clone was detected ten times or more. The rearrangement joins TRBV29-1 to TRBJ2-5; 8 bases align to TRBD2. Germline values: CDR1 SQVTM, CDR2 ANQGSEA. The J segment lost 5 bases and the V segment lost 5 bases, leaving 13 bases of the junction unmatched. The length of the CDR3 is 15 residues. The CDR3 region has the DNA TGCAGCGTTACGGGCGGGGGGAGTCCCCTTGAGACCCAGTACTTC. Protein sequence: CSVTGGGSPLETQYF.

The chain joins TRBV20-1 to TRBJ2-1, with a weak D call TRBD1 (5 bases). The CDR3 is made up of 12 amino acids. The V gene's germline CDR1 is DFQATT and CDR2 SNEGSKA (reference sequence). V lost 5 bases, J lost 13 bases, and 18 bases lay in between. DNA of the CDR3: TGCAGTGCTTCTCCCTGGGGCAGGACACAGTTCTTC. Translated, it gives CSASPWGRTQFF.

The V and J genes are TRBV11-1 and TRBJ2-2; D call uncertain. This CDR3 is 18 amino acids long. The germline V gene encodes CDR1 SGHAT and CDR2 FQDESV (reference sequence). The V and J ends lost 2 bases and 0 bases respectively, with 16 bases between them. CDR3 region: CASSLPNLHGPNTGELFF. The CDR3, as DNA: TGTGCCAGCAGCTTACCAAATTTACATGGGCCGAACACCGGGGAGCTGTTTTTT.

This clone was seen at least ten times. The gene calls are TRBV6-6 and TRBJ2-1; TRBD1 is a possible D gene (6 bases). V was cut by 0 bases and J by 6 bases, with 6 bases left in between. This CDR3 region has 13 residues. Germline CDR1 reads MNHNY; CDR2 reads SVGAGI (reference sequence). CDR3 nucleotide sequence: TGTGCCAGCAGTTACTCGGGGGCCAATGAGCAGTTCTTC. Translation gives CASSYSGANEQFF.

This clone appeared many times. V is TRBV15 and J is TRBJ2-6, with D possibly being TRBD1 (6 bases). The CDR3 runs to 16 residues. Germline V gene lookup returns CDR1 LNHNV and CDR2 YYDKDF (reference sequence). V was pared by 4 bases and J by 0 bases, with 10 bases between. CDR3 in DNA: TGTGCCACCAGCACTGGACAGCTCTCTGGGGCCAACGTCCTGACTTTC. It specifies CATSTGQLSGANVLTF.

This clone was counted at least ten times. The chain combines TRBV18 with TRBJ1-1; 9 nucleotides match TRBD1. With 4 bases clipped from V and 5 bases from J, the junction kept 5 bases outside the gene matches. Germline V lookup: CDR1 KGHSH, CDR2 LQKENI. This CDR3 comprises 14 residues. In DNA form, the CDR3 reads TGTGCCAGCTCACAACAGGGGGCTCTGACTGAAGCTTTCTTT. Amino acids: CASSQQGALTEAFF.

The DNA of the CDR3 is TGTGCCAGCAGCTCGCCGGGACACCCGGATGGCTACACCTTC. Translation: CASSSPGHPDGYTF. The V gene is TRBV5-8, the J gene TRBJ1-2, with D possibly being TRBD1 (6 bases). Germline assignment: CDR1 SGHTS and CDR2 YDEGEE. V was pared by 3 bases and J by 6 bases, with 15 bases between. The CDR3 is 14 residues long.

The CDR3 region has the DNA TGTGCCAGCAGCCAATGTGTACGGTTAAGCTCTGGAAACACCATATATTTT. Its protein is CASSQCVRLSSGNTIYF. The rearrangement uses TRBV3-1 and TRBJ1-3; D is ambiguous. V lost 2 bases, J lost 0 bases, and 14 bases lay in between. CDR3 length: 17 amino acids. Germline assignment: CDR1 LGHDT and CDR2 YNNKEL (reference sequence).

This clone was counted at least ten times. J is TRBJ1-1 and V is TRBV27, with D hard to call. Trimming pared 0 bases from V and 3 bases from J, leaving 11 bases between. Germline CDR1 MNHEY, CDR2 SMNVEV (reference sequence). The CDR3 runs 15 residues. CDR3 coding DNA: TGTGCCAGCAGTTTATCGGGCAGTCGGGACACTGAAGCTTTCTTT. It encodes CASSLSGSRDTEAFF.

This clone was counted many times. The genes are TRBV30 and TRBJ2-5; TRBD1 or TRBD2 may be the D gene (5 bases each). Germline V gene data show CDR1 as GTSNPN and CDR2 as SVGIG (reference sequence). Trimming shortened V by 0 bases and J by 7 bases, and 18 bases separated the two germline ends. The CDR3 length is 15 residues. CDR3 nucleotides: TGTGCCTGGAGTGTACTGGCCCAGCGGCAGGGGACCCAGTACTTC. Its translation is CAWSVLAQRQGTQYF. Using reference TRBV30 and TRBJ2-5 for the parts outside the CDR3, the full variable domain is SQTIHQWPATLVQPVGSPLSLECTVEGTSNPNLYWYRQAAGRGLQLLFYSVGIGQISSEVPQNLSASRPQDRQFILSSKKLLLSDSGFYLCAWSVLAQRQGTQYFGPGTRLLVL.